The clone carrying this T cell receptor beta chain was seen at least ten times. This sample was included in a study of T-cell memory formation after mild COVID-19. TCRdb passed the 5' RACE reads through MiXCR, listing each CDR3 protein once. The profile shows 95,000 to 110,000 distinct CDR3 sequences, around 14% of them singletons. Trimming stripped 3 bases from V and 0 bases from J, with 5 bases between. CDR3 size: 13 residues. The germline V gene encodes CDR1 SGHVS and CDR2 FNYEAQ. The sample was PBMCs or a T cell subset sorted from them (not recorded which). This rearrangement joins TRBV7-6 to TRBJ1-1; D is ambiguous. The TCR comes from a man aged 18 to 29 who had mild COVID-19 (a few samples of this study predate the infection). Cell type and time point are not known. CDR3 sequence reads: CASSFLMNTEAFF. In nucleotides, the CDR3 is TGTGCCAGCAGCTTTTTGATGAACACTGAAGCTTTCTTT.